The present T cell receptor beta chain was sequenced within a study of Graves' ophthalmopathy and Graves' hyperthyroidism. As the template, RNA transcripts were used to amplify TCR beta CDR3 regions. Amplification began with first-round RT-PCR using HTBI primers, then second-round multiplex PCR was performed. TCRdb ran MiXCR on the multiplex PCR reads and lists one entry per CDR3 protein. Among 150,000 or so distinct CDR3 sequences listed, roughly two fifths were seen once. The sequenced material came from peripheral blood. The receptor was isolated from a woman aged 40 to 50 with Graves' ophthalmopathy.

The CDR3 loop is CASGSDRLSSYNSPLHF. The CDR3 DNA reads TGTGCTAGTGGTTCAGACCGTCTGAGCTCCTATAATTCACCCCTCCACTTT. The J gene is TRBJ1-6, the V gene TRBV12-5; no clear D gene. This CDR3 spans 17 amino acids. Germline CDR1 and CDR2: LGHNT and FRNRAP. Deletions cut 4 bases from V and 0 bases from J, with 13 bases between.